One sample yielded the 10 T cell receptor beta chains listed below, sequenced in a study of glioma-infiltrating T cells. The iRepertoire nested amplicon-rescue multiplex PCR amplified TCR alpha and beta CDR3s from RNA. In TCRdb, the multiplex PCR reads were re-called with MiXCR into one record per CDR3 protein. The table shows some 190,000 distinct CDR3 sequences, with 32% occurring only once. The sample taken for sequencing was glioma tissue, nonneoplastic brain tissue, or PBMCs (not recorded which). The origin of the receptors is a human donor with low-grade glioma or glioblastoma, undergoing nonglioma brain surgery, or in good health (not recorded which).

The table lists this clonotype with many counts. The J gene is TRBJ2-1, the V gene TRBV5-8; 8 nucleotides line up with TRBD1. The CDR3 totals 15 residues. V trimming: 0 bases; J trimming: 1 base; junction bases outside the gene matches: 0. Germline CDR1 SGHTS, CDR2 YDEGEE. The CDR3 sequence is CASSLGQGSYNEQFF. CDR3 nucleotides: TGTGCCAGCAGCTTGGGACAGGGGTCCTACAATGAGCAGTTCTTC.

The V call is TRBV12-3 or TRBV12-4, the J call TRBJ2-1, with a weak D call TRBD2 (6 bases). This CDR3 spans 14 amino acids. V dropped 3 bases and J dropped 6 bases, with 12 bases sitting between them. CDR3 nucleotides: TGTGCCAGCAGTTTTGACGGGAGTCGCAATGAGCAGTTCTTC. Amino acid sequence: CASSFDGSRNEQFF.

V is TRBV24-1 and J is TRBJ2-5; 11 bases agree with TRBD1. Germline CDR1 and CDR2: KGHDR and SFDVKD. J gave up 4 bases and V 2 bases, and 2 bases lay outside the gene matches. This CDR3 contains 15 residues. The CDR3 sequence: CATSDSGTGGETQYF. The DNA of the CDR3 is TGTGCCACCAGTGATTCCGGGACAGGGGGAGAGACCCAGTACTTC.

This clonotype was counted ten times or more. The chain couples TRBV20-1 to TRBJ2-7, with D perhaps being TRBD1 or TRBD2 (5 bases each). This CDR3 has 15 residues. Germline CDR1 DFQATT, CDR2 SNEGSKA (reference sequence). The V end lost 3 bases, the J end lost 8 bases, and 23 bases lay between the germline ends. CDR3 nucleotides: TGCAGTGCTAGGAGGCCCGGGACCCCTGCGTTCAAGCAGTACTTC. This gives the protein CSARRPGTPAFKQYF.

This clonotype was seen repeatedly, ten times or more. The CDR3 sequence is CASSLLTGEYF. CDR3 coding DNA: TGTGCCAGCAGCTTATTGACAGGGGAGTACTTC. The chain carries TRBV7-9 and TRBJ2-7, with 8 bases that match TRBD1. Germline CDR1 reads SEHNR; CDR2 reads FQNEAQ (reference sequence). With V trimmed by 2 bases and J by 11 bases, 2 bases remained unmatched. The CDR3 covers 11 residues.

The sample holds many counts of this clonotype. The rearrangement links TRBV6-2 or TRBV6-3 to TRBJ2-7; 8 bases map to TRBD2. Germline-derived CDR1 and CDR2 are MNHEY and SVGEGT. V lost 6 bases, J lost 2 bases, and 9 bases stayed unmatched. The CDR3 has 15 amino acids. The CDR3 DNA follows: TGTGCCAGCAGGATCCTGCCGGGACTAGCCTACGAGCAGTACTTC. This codes for CASRILPGLAYEQYF.

Many counts were recorded for this clonotype. The chain recombines TRBV9 with TRBJ2-3, with 10 bases lining up with TRBD2. V was pared by 3 bases and J by 4 bases, with 2 bases of the junction left unmatched. The CDR3 runs 14 residues. Germline V CDR1 and CDR2: SGDLS, YYNGEE. CDR3 residues: CASSASGSSDTQYF. Here the CDR3 DNA reads TGTGCCAGCAGCGCTAGCGGGAGTTCAGATACGCAGTATTTT.

There are many counts of this clonotype. The chain recombines TRBV7-6 with TRBJ2-5, with 8 bases fitting TRBD2. CDR1 SGHVS and CDR2 FNYEAQ come from the germline V gene. This CDR3 has 15 residues. The junction had 4 bases not matched to a gene; V was cut back by 2 bases and J by 2 bases. CDR3 bases: TGTGCCAGCAGCTTATTTACTAGCGGACAAGAGACCCAGTACTTC. This encodes CASSLFTSGQETQYF.

This clonotype was recorded at least ten times. The chain recombines TRBV6-2 or TRBV6-3 with TRBJ1-5; no firm D call. The germline V and J ends were trimmed by 4 bases and 3 bases, with 19 bases remaining between them. Germline CDR1 is MNHEY and CDR2 is SVGEGT. There are 17 residues in the CDR3. Here the CDR3 reads CASSFSIAGWNNQPQHF. The DNA of the CDR3 is TGTGCCAGCAGTTTCTCTATTGCTGGGTGGAACAATCAGCCCCAGCATTTT.

To note about this clonotype: A read error is possible here, since a much larger clone lies one base away. This sequence joins TRBV12-3 or TRBV12-4 and TRBJ2-5; 7 bases align to TRBD1. The CDR3 extends over 13 amino acids. The V gene end was trimmed by 5 bases and the J gene end by 3 bases; junction bases not matched to a gene: 3. CDR3 nucleotides: TGTGCCAGCAGTCTTACAGGGGAAGAGACCCAGTACTTC. Encoded protein: CASSLTGEETQYF.